Listed below are T cell receptor beta chains from one sample, sequenced in a study of T cells expressing NK-cell markers. TCRdb reprocessed the 5' RACE reads and keeps a single row for each CDR3 protein, giving no DNA. The table for this sample gives 550,000 or so distinct CDR3 sequences. Sample: blood T cells: a sorted CD56 or NKG2C T cell subset, CD4+ or CD8+ T cells, or bulk PBMC T cells (not recorded which). Source of these receptors: a man between 18 and 35 years old in good health. The CDR3 runs from the conserved cysteine through the conserved F or W.

cdr3_aa j_call v_call
CASSVVGGGPDTQYF TRBJ2-3 TRBV7-2
CSALHDSAHEKLFF TRBJ1-4 TRBV20-1
CASSPEAGYKFGEQYF TRBJ2-7 TRBV7-6
CASSYRTSGSPYEQYF TRBJ2-7 TRBV6-2/TRBV6-3
CASSAWTTGTDTQYF TRBJ2-3 TRBV27
CASTLTSGSDTQYF TRBJ2-3 TRBV5-1
CSVAQSGGGTEAFF TRBJ1-1 TRBV29-1
CSVAPGPVGGELFF TRBJ2-2 TRBV29-1
CASSTGWADTQYF TRBJ2-3 TRBV12-3/TRBV12-4
CASSGILGSKKDSNQPQHF TRBJ1-5 TRBV6-2/TRBV6-3
CASSRPGQDPLGTIYF TRBJ1-3 TRBV7-9
CASSTLDGMNTEAFF TRBJ1-1 TRBV6-1
CSAREDTVAKNIQYF TRBJ2-4 TRBV20-1
CASSSPFTGDPNTEAFF TRBJ1-1 TRBV7-9
CASSWNREGTGELFF TRBJ2-2 TRBV28
CASWGTLNTGELFF TRBJ2-2 TRBV5-1
CASIKRGAYEQYF TRBJ2-7 TRBV28
CASSSFEVGELFF TRBJ2-2 TRBV7-9
CASSPHGGSETQYF TRBJ2-5 TRBV3-1
CASSPRDTGNTEAFF TRBJ1-1 TRBV7-9
CASSQAGQARELFF TRBJ2-2 TRBV3-1
CASSYQDPGELFF TRBJ2-2 TRBV5-1
CASIQGVRTEAFF TRBJ1-1 TRBV2
CASRLAGGPGEQYF TRBJ2-7 TRBV7-2
CASSPQVRGNTIYF TRBJ1-3 TRBV6-1
CASSYSPTGSREKLFF TRBJ1-4 TRBV6-5
CASSQQGQGGETQYF TRBJ2-5 TRBV18
CSATGHVKKLFF TRBJ1-4 TRBV20-1
CASSLGRVNQPQHF TRBJ1-5 TRBV12-3/TRBV12-4
CASSLGQVESYGYTF TRBJ1-2 TRBV7-9
CASSGRTGGAGEQFF TRBJ2-1 TRBV2
CASSPGVRSPLHF TRBJ1-6 TRBV9
CSASDGSRNEQFF TRBJ2-1 TRBV20-1
CASGGGGIAKNIQYF TRBJ2-4 TRBV28
CASSGRLAGGLNEQFF TRBJ2-1 TRBV5-1
CSASQSGTGGNTEAFF TRBJ1-1 TRBV20-1
CASSGSGVANTGELFF TRBJ2-2 TRBV7-9
CATSDLFRETQYF TRBJ2-5 TRBV24-1
CASSKRGLAGGWVADTQYF TRBJ2-3 TRBV21-1
CATSDYGGLAGHNEQFF TRBJ2-1 TRBV24-1
CASSLAGGQGETQYF TRBJ2-5 TRBV5-4
CASSGGLAGGPESGTQYF TRBJ2-5 TRBV12-3/TRBV12-4
CASSYSSKSGPGHNEQFF TRBJ2-1 TRBV6-5
CASSLREGKDEQFF TRBJ2-1 TRBV12-3/TRBV12-4
CASTPGGGGDTQYF TRBJ2-3 TRBV12-3/TRBV12-4
CSVERNSGSIIATQYF TRBJ2-3 TRBV29-1
CASSTADSWYYTF TRBJ1-2 TRBV12-3/TRBV12-4
CASSTGDRTNTEAFF TRBJ1-1 TRBV28